This T cell receptor (beta chain) comes out of a study of blood T cell repertoires in COVID-19. Study details: Acute-phase and convalescent COVID-19 samples originated in the United States, Italy and Spain. Sources were T cells, B-cell-depleted T cells, or PBMCs; the material itself was cDNA or gDNA.

As processed by the authors: Researchers report that nucleated cell counts were estimated from reference gene primer amplification. Assay used: immunoSEQ multiplex PCR; TCRdb lists only in-frame clones, some missing. The V and J calls and clone size are taken from that table; D and trimming were inferred from the DNA. The sample records about 250,000 clones, 65% to 85% being singletons. V shed 7 bases, J shed 5 bases, and the junction held 16 bases outside the gene matches. Germline CDR1 and CDR2: MNHEY and SMNVEV (reference sequence). The CDR3 covers 17 residues. The chain carries TRBV27 and TRBJ2-3, with 9 positions matching TRBD1. This TCR derives from a man between 45 and 60 years old with active or convalescent COVID-19. The specimen was peripheral blood. In nucleotides, the CDR3 is TGTGCCAGCACTCTCGACGGGCGGGACAGGGCAAAAGATACGCAGTATTTT. Its protein is CASTLDGRDRAKDTQYF.